What follows are 12 T cell receptor beta chains derived from one specimen sequenced in a study of blood T cell repertoires in COVID-19. TCRdb's table, derived via immunoSEQ multiplex PCR, lists solely in-frame clones and lacks some. The sample consists of about 160,000 clones, 92% of them appearing once. The sequencing input was peripheral blood. The origin of the receptors is a man in his thirties or forties with COVID-19, enrolled during active disease.

The chain carries TRBV3-1 (or the pseudogene TRBV3-2) and TRBJ1-2; D is unresolved. CDR1 is LGHDT and CDR2 is YNNKEL in the germline V gene (reference sequence). The CDR3 length is 14 residues. With 0 bases removed from V and 2 bases from J, the gap between germline ends came to 7 bases. The CDR3 sequence: CASSQEHRNYGYTF. The CDR3 region has the DNA TGTGCCAGCAGCCAAGAGCACCGGAACTATGGCTACACCTTC.

The chain uses TRBV7-9 and TRBJ1-2, with D unclear. Germline CDR1 and CDR2: SEHNR and FQNEAQ (reference sequence). V shed 1 base and J shed 2 bases, with 14 bases lying between them. CDR3 length equals 16 residues. The DNA of the CDR3 is TGTGCCAGCAGCTTAGTTCTGAGTTTATCAAACTATGGCTACACCTTC. This encodes CASSLVLSLSNYGYTF.

A word on this clone: The final CDR3 position lacks the conserved phenylalanine or tryptophan, pointing to a likely read error. The J gene is TRBJ1-6, the V gene TRBV18; perhaps TRBD1 as D (5 bases). The CDR3 is 15 residues long. V lost 3 bases and J lost 6, with 12 bases in between. CDR1 KGHSH and CDR2 LQKENI come from the germline V gene. The CDR3 region has the DNA TGTGCCAGCTCACCTGGTCAGGGCCGTAATTCACCCCTCCACCTT. Protein sequence: CASSPGQGRNSPLHL.

The genes are TRBV5-1 and TRBJ1-1; D not certain. The CDR3 loop spans 15 amino acids. The V end lost 5 bases, the J end lost 9 bases, and 23 bases lay between the germline ends. The germline gives CDR1 SGHRS, CDR2 YFSETQ. The CDR3 DNA is TGCGCCAGCAGTTTCGAGGCTCCCAGTGTATGGAAAGCTTTCTTT. Its translation is CASSFEAPSVWKAFF.

The chain combines TRBV19 with TRBJ1-2; the D gene is possibly TRBD1 (5 bases). The CDR3 length is 14 residues. Germline loops: CDR1 LNHDA, CDR2 SQIVND (reference sequence). V dropped 4 bases and J dropped 6 bases, with 15 bases sitting between them. The CDR3 nucleotides are TGTGCCAGTAGTACAGGGCCCTTTTACGATGGCTACACCTTC. Translating it yields CASSTGPFYDGYTF.

The chain is built from TRBV19 and TRBJ1-5; weak D call: TRBD1 (6 bases). V was cut by 7 bases and J by 7 bases, with 17 bases left in between. This CDR3 spans 14 amino acids. Germline V gene data show CDR1 as LNHDA and CDR2 as SQIVND (reference sequence). The CDR3: CASIMAAGAQPQHF. The CDR3 DNA reads as TGTGCCAGTATTATGGCCGCGGGGGCGCAGCCCCAGCATTTT.

For the CDR3, the DNA is TGTGCCAGCAGTTTACGAACGGGAGGAGAGACCCAGTACTTC. This sequence encodes CASSLRTGGETQYF. The chain carries TRBV27 and TRBJ2-5, with TRBD2 matching over 7 bases. V was clipped by 2 bases and J by 4 bases; unmatched bases: 4. This CDR3 has 14 amino acids. Germline CDR1 reads MNHEY; CDR2 reads SMNVEV (reference sequence).

The chain joins TRBV6-1 to TRBJ2-3; 11 bases line up with TRBD2. V lost 4 bases to trimming and J lost 4 bases; unmatched junction nucleotides: 10. The germline V gene has CDR1 MNHNS and CDR2 SASEGT. This CDR3 spans 17 amino acids. The CDR3 coding sequence is TGTGCCAGCAGTGTTGTAGCGGGGGGGCGTGTCCCAGATACGCAGTATTTT. Its protein product is CASSVVAGGRVPDTQYF.

This chain joins TRBV6-5 and TRBJ2-1; 12 bases map to TRBD2. The CDR3 spans 15 residues. CDR1 is MNHEY and CDR2 is SVGAGI in the germline V gene. After removal of 8 bases from V and 2 bases from J, the junction contained 4 bases not matched to a gene. CDR3 in amino acids: CASFGLAGTYNEQFF. In DNA, the CDR3 is TGTGCCAGCTTCGGACTAGCGGGAACCTACAATGAGCAGTTCTTC.

As to this clone: Other nucleotide sequences in the sample specify the same CDR3. This chain joins TRBV7-2 and TRBJ2-7; 7 bases agree with TRBD2. The length of the CDR3 is 15 residues. Unmatched junction bases numbered 6, after V lost 0 bases and J lost 4 bases. CDR1 is SGHTA, CDR2 FQGNSA, per germline. CDR3 residues: CASSLASGGSYEQYF. The DNA of the CDR3 is TGTGCCAGCAGCTTAGCGTCGGGGGGTTCATACGAGCAGTACTTC.

The rearrangement joins TRBV6-2 or TRBV6-3 to TRBJ1-1; possibly TRBD1 for D (5 bases). Trimming removed 1 base from V and 6 bases from J, with 15 bases in between. The V gene's germline CDR1 is MNHEY and CDR2 SVGEGT. CDR3 length: 15 residues. As DNA, the CDR3 is TGTGCCAGCAGTTACTGGGGGGTCGTTGGGTCTGAAGCTTTCTTT. It codes for CASSYWGVVGSEAFF.

The V call is TRBV19, the J call TRBJ1-2, with 9 bases identical to TRBD1. The CDR3 consists of 15 residues. Germline assignment: CDR1 LNHDA and CDR2 SQIVND (reference sequence). Unmatched junction bases numbered 6, after V lost 5 bases and J lost 2 bases. Here the CDR3 reads CASSPWTGVNYGYTF. CDR3 DNA: TGTGCCAGTAGTCCCTGGACAGGGGTGAACTATGGCTACACCTTC.